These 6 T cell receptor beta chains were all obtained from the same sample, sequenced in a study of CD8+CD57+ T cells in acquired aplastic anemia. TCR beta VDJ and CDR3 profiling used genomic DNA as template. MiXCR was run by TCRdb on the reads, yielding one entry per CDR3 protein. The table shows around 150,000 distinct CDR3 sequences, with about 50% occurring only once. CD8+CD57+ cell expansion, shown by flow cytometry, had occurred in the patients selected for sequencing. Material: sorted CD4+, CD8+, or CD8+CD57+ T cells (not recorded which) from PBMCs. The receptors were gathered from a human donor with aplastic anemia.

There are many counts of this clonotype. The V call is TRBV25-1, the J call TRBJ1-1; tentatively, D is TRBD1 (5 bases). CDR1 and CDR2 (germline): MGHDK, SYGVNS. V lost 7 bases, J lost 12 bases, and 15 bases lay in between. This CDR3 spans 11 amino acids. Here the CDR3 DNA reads TGTGCCAGCAACCGATGGGGGAACCCTTTCTTT. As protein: CASNRWGNPFF.

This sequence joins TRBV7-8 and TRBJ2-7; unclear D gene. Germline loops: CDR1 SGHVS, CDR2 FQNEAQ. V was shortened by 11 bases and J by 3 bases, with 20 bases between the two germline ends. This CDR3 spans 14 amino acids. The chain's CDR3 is CAVGSPGGIYEQYF. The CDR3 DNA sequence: TGTGCCGTTGGAAGCCCGGGTGGGATCTACGAGCAGTACTTC.

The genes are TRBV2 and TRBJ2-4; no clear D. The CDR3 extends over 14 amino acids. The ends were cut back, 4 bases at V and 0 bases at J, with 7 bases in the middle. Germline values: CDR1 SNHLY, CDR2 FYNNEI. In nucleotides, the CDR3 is TGTGCCAGCAGTGTCGAAATAGCCAAAAACATTCAGTACTTC. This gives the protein CASSVEIAKNIQYF.

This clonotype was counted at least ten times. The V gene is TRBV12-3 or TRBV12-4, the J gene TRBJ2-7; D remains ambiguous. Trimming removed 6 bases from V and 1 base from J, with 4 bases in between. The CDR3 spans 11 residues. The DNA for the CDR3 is TGTGCCAGCAGCCAATCCTACGAGCAGTACTTC. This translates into CASSQSYEQYF.

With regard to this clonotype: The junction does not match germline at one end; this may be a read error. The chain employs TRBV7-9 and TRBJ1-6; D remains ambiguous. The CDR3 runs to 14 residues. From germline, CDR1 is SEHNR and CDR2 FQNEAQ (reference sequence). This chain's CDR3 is CASSLGRINSPLHF. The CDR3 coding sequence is TGTGCCAGCAGTTTAGGACGGATTAATTCACCCCTCCACTTT.

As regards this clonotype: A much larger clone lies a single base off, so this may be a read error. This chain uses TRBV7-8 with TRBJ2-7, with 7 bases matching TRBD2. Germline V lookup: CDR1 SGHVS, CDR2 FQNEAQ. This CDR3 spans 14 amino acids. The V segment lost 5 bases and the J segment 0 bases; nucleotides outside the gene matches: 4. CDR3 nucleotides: TGTGCCAGCAGCCTACTAGCGAACTCCTACGAGCAGTACTTC. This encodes CASSLLANSYEQYF.